This TCR beta chain is drawn from a study of CD8+ T cells in alopecia areata. General observations from the study: Normal scalp showed lower clonality than lesional scalp, especially alopecia totalis/universalis. With patients, TCR sharing proved less clear than in mice, a difference possibly related to HLA.

This CDR3 has 14 residues. The germline V gene encodes CDR1 MGHRA and CDR2 YSYEKL. V was trimmed by 3 bases and J by 8 bases, leaving 15 bases between them. Extracted RNA was reverse transcribed into cDNA, the sequencing template. Only in-frame clones appear in the TCRdb table, and some are missing; sequencing was by immunoSEQ multiplex PCR. The sample includes about 140,000 clones, roughly 60% of them seen just once. Regarding this clone: The target antigen is unknown.

The TCR comes from a human donor in good health. The sample was CD4+ T cells sorted from blood. The chain recombines TRBV4-1 with TRBJ2-3, with TRBD1 as a possible D gene (7 bases). The CDR3 sequence: CASSQTGTLSTQYF. The CDR3 coding sequence is TGCGCCAGCAGCCAGACAGGGACTTTGAGTACGCAGTATTTT.